This T cell receptor beta chain was recovered during a study of neurological immune-mediated disorders (dated by TCRdb to about 2019). At the level of the whole study: Using UMI-based sequencing, the study compared peripheral blood TCR-beta repertoires from patients with HTLV-I-associated myelopathy (HAM/TSP), patients with multiple sclerosis, and healthy controls. The 95 to 110 TCR-beta libraries covered PBMC samples along with longitudinal samples, technical triplicates, and paired sorted CD4+ and CD8+ T-cell subsets. The cohort included around 70 subjects: some 15 with HAM/TSP, roughly 34 with multiple sclerosis, and roughly 20 healthy controls. Results and caveats for the whole study, not just this receptor: No identical CDR3 amino acid sequences were found to be shared among expanded clones across subjects, suggesting that TCR-beta repertoires were private in all groups. TCR clonal expansion was highest in HAM/TSP patients and lowest in MS patients, with MS patients falling below even healthy controls.

Healthy controls were blood bank volunteers in Maryland, USA. For the unsorted PBMC libraries, 2 million PBMCs were stored in RNAlater at -80 degrees C until RNA extraction and were used to generate the libraries. Peripheral blood was subjected to Ficoll-Hypaque density gradient centrifugation to isolate PBMCs, which were then cryopreserved in liquid nitrogen. Trimming removed 5 bases from V and 7 bases from J; the gene matches leave 12 bases unexplained. The CDR3 contains 15 residues, cysteine and phenylalanine counted. Only the CDR3 DNA stays, 45 bases, in frame from base 1. CDR1 and CDR2, looked up from the germline V gene (reference sequence), are DFQATT and SNEGSKA. To synthesize cDNA, template-switch 5'RACE was performed with a primer carrying a 10-nucleotide random unique molecular identifier so that each TCR transcript was tagged. Every sequencing run yielded over 180 million TCR-beta sequences covering 15-18 subjects. The RNeasy kit was used to extract total RNA. The KAPA Real-time Library Amplification kit was used to amplify TCR-beta VDJ regions with primers targeting the TCR constant region and the 5'RACE anchor. A first PCR added sample indexes and Illumina adaptors, after which a second PCR increased the library yield. The roughly 650 bp TCR product was size-selected on a 2% E-gel SizeSelection system after Ampure bead purification. Before pooling, library quality was assessed on a Bioanalyzer, concentration was determined with Qubit, and library quantification was performed with the Kapa Library Quantification kit. An Illumina HiSeq 2500 sequenced the libraries paired-end 2 x 150 bp. To increase sequence diversity, about 25-31% phiX was spiked into each library pool. Turning to the authors' computational methods: The UMI-based MiGEC pipeline processed quality-filtered reads and removed over 80% of raw TCR sequences during error correction. IMGT germline references were used for alignment of VDJ genes, and clonotypes were defined by a unique CDR3 amino acid sequence together with V-J genes. Clonal expansion, Shannon diversity and CDR3 relatedness were evaluated with VDJtools (CalcPairwiseDistances, ClusterSamples), while phylogenetic trees were built in CLCbio workbench. A clone was classed as expanded if it had 8 or more unique UMIs, a cutoff based on coefficient-of-variation modelling across technical triplicates. The public reads were reanalyzed by TCRdb: fastp trimming at Q25, MiXCR alignment, in-frame beta chains only. When rows share a CDR3 protein, they turn into one entry using the most common DNA and genes. For this entry, the V and J calls and clone size follow TCRdb and not the study's own pipeline. The sample contains roughly 80,000 distinct CDR3 sequences, about 9.4% of them found a single time. The ten largest clonotypes hold about 1.8% of the sample.

This clonotype occurred many times. Its target antigen remains unknown. Base quality data are lacking; no much larger clone is found one base away. The receptor's source is a middle-aged man in good health. The rearrangement joined TRBV20-1 to TRBJ2-1; TRBD2 fits 9 bases in the junction. Material: PBMCs. The CDR3 in this case is CSALGGGALANEQFF. In nucleotides, the sequence is TGCAGTGCTTTAGGCGGGGGGGCCTTAGCTAATGAGCAGTTCTTC.